The 24 T cell receptor beta chains in this list originate from one sample, sequenced in a study of cytomegalovirus exposure and HLA in healthy donors. PCR was performed using 60 Vbeta and 13 Jbeta primers. Only in-frame clones appear in the TCRdb table, and some are missing; sequencing was by immunoSEQ multiplex PCR. The table shows about 160,000 clones, with roughly 80% occurring only once. Input material: PBMCs. The source is a woman under 40 in good health and CMV-seropositive.

This chain links TRBV10-3 with TRBJ2-2; tentative D call: TRBD1 (6 bases). The CDR3 sequence is 18 residues long. Trimming pared 0 bases from V and 7 bases from J, leaving 21 bases between. The V gene's germline CDR1 is ENHRY and CDR2 SYGVKD. This CDR3 is CAISESKGHGYDDGELFF. As DNA, the CDR3 is TGTGCCATCAGTGAGTCGAAGGGACACGGTTATGACGACGGGGAGCTGTTTTTT.

J is TRBJ2-1 and V is TRBV7-9; 8 nucleotides align to TRBD1. This CDR3 is built from 14 residues. V gave up 5 bases and J gave up 7 bases; unmatched junction bases: 7. Per germline, CDR1 SEHNR and CDR2 FQNEAQ (reference sequence). The CDR3 DNA sequence: TGTGCCAGCAGCCTACAGGGGGAATTGAATGAGCAGTTCTTC. It is translated as CASSLQGELNEQFF.

The gene calls are TRBV6-4 and TRBJ1-4; D unresolved. The germline V gene encodes CDR1 MRHNA and CDR2 SNTAGT. This CDR3 has 15 amino acids. The germline V and J ends were trimmed by 6 bases and 3 bases, with 14 bases remaining between them. This chain's CDR3 is CASSGLWDSNEKLFF. CDR3 in DNA: TGTGCCAGCAGCGGACTTTGGGATTCTAATGAAAAACTGTTTTTT.

This chain uses TRBV7-3 with TRBJ2-3; TRBD2 is a possible D gene (6 bases). Germline-derived CDR1 and CDR2 are SGHTA and FQGTGA. The ends were cut back, 5 bases at V and 1 base at J, with 10 bases in the middle. The CDR3 is 14 residues long. CDR3 sequence: CASSGTGGTDTQYF. DNA of the CDR3: TGTGCCAGCAGCGGCACGGGGGGCACAGATACGCAGTATTTT.

J is TRBJ1-4 and V is TRBV5-1; D is undetermined. Germline CDR1 is SGHRS and CDR2 is YFSETQ. V gave up 7 bases and J gave up 5 bases, with 15 bases separating them. The CDR3 length is 14 residues. This chain's CDR3 is CASSLGMLNEKLFF. The CDR3 DNA is TGCGCCAGCTCCCTCGGGATGCTCAATGAAAAACTGTTTTTT.

This rearrangement joins TRBV9 to TRBJ2-3, with 11 bases fitting TRBD2. V lost 2 bases, J lost 6 bases, and 8 bases stayed unmatched. CDR3 length equals 16 residues. Germline V gene lookup returns CDR1 SGDLS and CDR2 YYNGEE. CDR3 protein: CASSVRLAGNSDTQYF. CDR3 in DNA: TGTGCCAGCAGCGTGCGACTAGCGGGGAATTCGGATACGCAGTATTTT.

V is TRBV5-1 and J is TRBJ2-7; the match to TRBD1 covers 7 bases. The V gene end was trimmed by 4 bases and the J gene end by 3 bases; junction bases not matched to a gene: 10. This CDR3 has 15 amino acids. CDR1 is SGHRS and CDR2 is YFSETQ in the germline V gene. The CDR3 DNA is TGCGCCAGCAGCCTTTCGACAGGGTCAATCTACGAGCAGTACTTC. This gives the protein CASSLSTGSIYEQYF.

The V call is TRBV9, the J call TRBJ1-5, with 11 bases aligning to TRBD1. CDR3 size: 19 residues. Germline CDR1 and CDR2: SGDLS and YYNGEE. J lost 7 bases, V lost 0 bases, and 15 bases had no gene match. The CDR3 region has the DNA TGTGCCAGCAGCGTAGAGGGAGGGGGGACAGGGGGGAATGGACAGCCCCAGCATTTT. This encodes CASSVEGGGTGGNGQPQHF.

The V and J genes are TRBV5-4 and TRBJ2-5, with 8 positions matching TRBD1. CDR3 length: 12 residues. Germline-derived CDR1 and CDR2 are SGHNT and YYREEE (reference sequence). V gave up 5 bases and J gave up 11 bases; unmatched junction bases: 8. The CDR3 protein is CASSQTGGEQYF. The CDR3 DNA follows: TGTGCCAGCAGTCAAACAGGGGGTGAGCAGTACTTC.

The chain recombines TRBV9 with TRBJ1-1; no firm D call. The ends were cut back, 0 bases at V and 1 base at J, with 7 bases in the middle. Germline loops: CDR1 SGDLS, CDR2 YYNGEE. The CDR3 has 14 residues. The DNA for the CDR3 is TGTGCCAGCAGCGTAGAGGGAGCGAACACTGAAGCTTTCTTT. Encoded protein: CASSVEGANTEAFF.

J is TRBJ1-5 and V is TRBV2; D possibly corresponds to TRBD1 (5 bases). The CDR3 is made up of 16 amino acids. CDR1 and CDR2 (germline): SNHLY, FYNNEI. Between the trimmed V and J ends, which lost 2 bases and 1 base, there was a span of 12 bases. The CDR3 sequence: CASSESGGFSNQPQHF. The CDR3 nucleotides are TGTGCCAGCAGTGAATCGGGGGGTTTCAGCAATCAGCCCCAGCATTTT.

CDR3 protein: CASRMTGASSPLHF. CDR3 nucleotides: TGTGCCAGCAGGATGACAGGGGCCAGTTCACCCCTCCACTTT. This chain links TRBV7-9 with TRBJ1-6; 8 nucleotides match TRBD1. This CDR3 region has 14 residues. Germline-derived CDR1 and CDR2 are SEHNR and FQNEAQ (reference sequence). The trim removed 6 bases at V and 9 bases at J, leaving 7 bases unmatched. The full variable domain, rest sourced from reference TRBV7-9 and TRBJ1-6, is DTGVSQNPRHKITKRGQNVTFRCDPISEHNRLYWYRQTLGQGPEFLTYFQNEAQLEKSRLLSDRFSAERPKGSFSTLEIQRTEQGDSAMYLCASRMTGASSPLHFGNGTRLTVT.

The chain carries TRBV7-2 and TRBJ2-2; D not certain. Between the trimmed V and J ends, which lost 6 bases and 4 bases, there was a span of 6 bases. CDR3 size: 12 residues. Germline V CDR1 and CDR2: SGHTA, FQGNSA. This CDR3 reads CASSFLTGELFF. CDR3 DNA: TGTGCCAGCAGTTTTCTCACCGGGGAGCTGTTTTTT.

This clone was found many times. The CDR3 loop is CASCSGTGNWNTEAFF. For the CDR3, the DNA is TGTGCCAGCTGTTCCGGGACAGGGAATTGGAACACTGAAGCTTTCTTT. This sequence joins TRBV2 and TRBJ1-1; 9 bases line up with TRBD1. This CDR3 has 16 amino acids. Germline V gene data show CDR1 as SNHLY and CDR2 as FYNNEI. Trimming took 8 bases from V and 1 from J; bases not matched to a gene: 11. Together with reference TRBV2 and TRBJ1-1, the CDR3 gives the full variable domain: EPEVTQTPSHQVTQMGQEVILRCVPISNHLYFYWYRQILGQKVEFLVSFYNNEISEKSEIFDDQFSVERPDGSNFTLKIRSTKLEDSAMYFCASCSGTGNWNTEAFFGQGTRLTVV.

This chain links TRBV10-3 with TRBJ2-1, with TRBD1 matching over 8 bases. Germline values: CDR1 ENHRY, CDR2 SYGVKD. CDR3 length: 13 amino acids. With 6 bases clipped from V and 5 bases from J, the junction kept 3 bases outside the gene matches. The CDR3, as DNA: TGTGCCATCAGGACAGGGGATGACAATGAGCAGTTCTTC. Encoded protein: CAIRTGDDNEQFF.

This clone appeared a single time. V usage is TRBV2 and J usage is TRBJ2-7; weak D call: TRBD2 (7 bases). Germline V gene sequence: CDR1 SNHLY, CDR2 FYNNEI. This CDR3 spans 14 amino acids. Between the trimmed V and J ends, which lost 5 bases and 7 bases, there was a span of 18 bases. CDR3: CASSWRGPREEQYF. CDR3 in DNA: TGTGCCAGCAGTTGGCGGGGGCCCAGAGAGGAGCAGTACTTC.

This clone was observed once. The V call is TRBV5-1, the J call TRBJ2-7; D is ambiguous. The CDR3 extends over 15 amino acids. V lost 0 bases, J lost 2 bases, and 12 bases lay in between. The germline V gene encodes CDR1 SGHRS and CDR2 YFSETQ. The CDR3 is CASSLGHGRTYEQYF. DNA for the CDR3: TGCGCCAGCAGCTTGGGACATGGAAGAACCTACGAGCAGTACTTC.

The chain is built from TRBV7-2 and TRBJ2-3; TRBD2 matches at 10 bases. This CDR3 region has 14 residues. Germline V lookup: CDR1 SGHTA, CDR2 FQGNSA. The J segment lost 9 bases and the V segment lost 4 bases, leaving 7 bases of the junction unmatched. Here the CDR3 DNA reads TGTGCCAGCAGCTCAACCCTAGCGGGGGCCACGCAGTATTTT. Encoded protein: CASSSTLAGATQYF.

The V call is TRBV10-1, the J call TRBJ2-5; TRBD1 matches 9 bases. The CDR3 sequence is 13 residues long. Germline V gene data show CDR1 as WNHNN and CDR2 as SYGVQD (reference sequence). J was trimmed by 6 bases and V by 7 bases; bases with no gene match: 6. CDR3 nucleotide sequence: TGCGCCAGCACCAAGGACAGGGGTCAGACCCAGTACTTC. Amino acids: CASTKDRGQTQYF.

The chain uses TRBV27 and TRBJ1-1; perhaps TRBD1 as D (5 bases). CDR3 length: 16 residues. Germline assignment: CDR1 MNHEY and CDR2 SMNVEV (reference sequence). Trimming cost V 2 bases and J 3 bases, with 16 bases left between them. The CDR3 here is CASSLLSPARDTEAFF. The CDR3 bases are TGTGCCAGCAGTTTACTCTCCCCGGCCAGGGACACTGAAGCTTTCTTT.

The V and J genes are TRBV6-1 and TRBJ1-2, with D tentatively TRBD1 (6 bases). The ends were cut back, 6 bases at V and 4 bases at J, with 18 bases in the middle. Germline CDR1 and CDR2: MNHNS and SASEGT. The CDR3 totals 15 residues. The CDR3 is CASSPWGRAPYGYTF. CDR3 coding DNA: TGTGCCAGCAGCCCCTGGGGGCGAGCCCCCTATGGCTACACCTTC.

The chain uses TRBV27 and TRBJ2-7; 7 bases map to TRBD1. V gave up 4 bases and J gave up 3 bases; unmatched junction bases: 12. Germline CDR1 MNHEY, CDR2 SMNVEV (reference sequence). The CDR3 runs to 16 residues. The CDR3 DNA reads as TGTGCCAGCAGTTACTCCTCCGGGACAGTAGTCTACGAGCAGTACTTC. Translating gives CASSYSSGTVVYEQYF.

The chain uses TRBV5-1 and TRBJ1-6; D is perhaps TRBD1 (5 bases). CDR3 length: 14 amino acids. Trimming pared 0 bases from V and 7 bases from J, leaving 8 bases between. Germline V gene data show CDR1 as SGHRS and CDR2 as YFSETQ. The CDR3 DNA reads as TGCGCCAGCAGCTTGGCCGACAGAAATTCACCCCTCCACTTT. This gives the protein CASSLADRNSPLHF.

DNA of the CDR3: TGTGCCAGCAGTGAAGCTGGACAGGGACCCTACGAGCAGTACTTC. It specifies CASSEAGQGPYEQYF. The chain is built from TRBV6-1 and TRBJ2-7; 8 positions match TRBD1. The CDR3 runs 15 residues. With V trimmed by 0 bases and J by 2 bases, 3 bases remained unmatched. Germline V CDR1 and CDR2: MNHNS, SASEGT.